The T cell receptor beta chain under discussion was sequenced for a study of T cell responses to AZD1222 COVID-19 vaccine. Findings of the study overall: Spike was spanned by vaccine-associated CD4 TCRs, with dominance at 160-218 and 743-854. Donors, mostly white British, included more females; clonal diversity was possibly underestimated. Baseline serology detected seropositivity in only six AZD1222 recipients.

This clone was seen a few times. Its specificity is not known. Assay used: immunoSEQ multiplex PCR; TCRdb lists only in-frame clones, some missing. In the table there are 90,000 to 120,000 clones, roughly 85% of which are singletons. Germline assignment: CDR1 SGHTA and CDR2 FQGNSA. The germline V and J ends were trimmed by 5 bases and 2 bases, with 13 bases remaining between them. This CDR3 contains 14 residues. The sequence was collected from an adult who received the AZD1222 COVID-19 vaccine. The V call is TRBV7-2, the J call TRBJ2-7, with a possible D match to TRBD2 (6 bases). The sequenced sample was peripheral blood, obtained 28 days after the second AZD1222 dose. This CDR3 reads CASSPWAGPYEQYF. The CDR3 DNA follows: TGTGCCAGCAGCCCCTGGGCGGGGCCCTACGAGCAGTACTTC.